This T cell receptor (beta chain) is drawn from a study of immune cell composition in non-small cell lung cancer. On the study more broadly: Most cases were lung adenocarcinoma or squamous cell carcinoma.

General observations from the study: Overall clonality, unlike maximal tumour-associated clone frequency, did not predict TIL reactivity. Squamous carcinomas (approximately 75%) more often had tumour-associated clones >0.5% than adenocarcinomas (roughly 35%).

As to this clone: Its target is unknown.

Normal lung sampling was at least 3 cm from the tumour, as distant as possible. Genomic DNA came from frozen unsorted single-cell suspensions. Profiled with immunoSEQ multiplex PCR; TCRdb holds only in-frame clones, not every one. The table records over 7,000 clones, 60% to 80% of them present only once. V was clipped by 6 bases and J by 9 bases; unmatched bases: 13. Germline loops: CDR1 SNHLY, CDR2 FYNNEI. The CDR3 is 15 amino acids. J is TRBJ2-1 and V is TRBV2; 8 bases fit TRBD2. Sequencing was performed on non-adjacent lung tissue. The origin of this receptor is a human donor with non-small cell lung cancer. The CDR3 nucleotides read TGTGCCAGCAGGTGGCTAGCGGGTGCGGGGGGTGAGCAGTTCTTC. This codes for CASRWLAGAGGEQFF.